Following are 28 T cell receptor beta chains from one sample sequenced in a study of CD4+ T cells in melanoma. The repertoire was sequenced with immunoSEQ multiplex PCR; TCRdb's copy has only in-frame clones and lacks some. Counted here are about 9,600 clones, 55% to 75% occurring once; the ten biggest clones make up around a quarter. The sequenced sample was cells from a culture (not recorded whether cultured in vitro). The receptors stem from a human donor with melanoma.

The V call is TRBV5-1, the J call TRBJ1-1, with D tentatively TRBD1 (6 bases). The germline V gene has CDR1 SGHRS and CDR2 YFSETQ. The CDR3 extends over 15 amino acids. Trimming removed 2 bases from V and 11 bases from J, with 22 bases in between. CDR3 protein: CASSFGQGTFSWAFF. The CDR3 DNA sequence: TGCGCCAGCAGCTTCGGGCAGGGGACTTTCTCATGGGCTTTCTTT.

This chain links TRBV18 with TRBJ1-2; 7 bases map to TRBD1. Germline CDR1 reads KGHSH; CDR2 reads LQKENI. The V segment lost 5 bases and the J segment 0 bases; nucleotides outside the gene matches: 6. This CDR3 region has 15 residues. This CDR3 is CASSTGTASNYGYTF. CDR3 DNA: TGTGCCAGCTCAACCGGGACAGCCTCTAACTATGGCTACACCTTC.

This clone was seen a few times. CDR3 loop: CASSFGSGDGGEKLFF. CDR3 nucleotides: TGTGCCAGCAGCTTCGGGTCGGGGGATGGGGGGGAAAAACTGTTTTTT. The chain links TRBV5-5 to TRBJ1-4; TRBD1 might be the D (5 bases). Germline CDR1 is SGHKS and CDR2 is YYEKEE (reference sequence). The V and J ends lost 2 bases and 8 bases respectively, with 19 bases between them. The CDR3 length is 16 residues.

The chain uses TRBV7-6 and TRBJ1-3; D is unresolved. Germline assignment: CDR1 SGHVS and CDR2 FNYEAQ. Trimming cost V 5 bases and J 6 bases, with 17 bases left between them. The CDR3 is 15 amino acids. The CDR3 nucleotides are TGTGCCAGCAGCCAAAGACCGGCGGGAGCAAACACCATATATTTT. Translating it yields CASSQRPAGANTIYF.

V is TRBV7-3 and J is TRBJ1-2; tentatively, D is TRBD1 (5 bases). V lost 1 base and J 8 bases, leaving 11 bases between the germline ends. This CDR3 comprises 13 residues. The germline V gene has CDR1 SGHTA and CDR2 FQGTGA. The CDR3 DNA sequence: TGTGCCAGCAGCTTAAATGGGGGTCGAGGCTACACCTTC. It codes for CASSLNGGRGYTF.

The rearrangement uses TRBV4-1 and TRBJ2-5; 7 nucleotides match TRBD2. The CDR3 length is 15 residues. Trimming cost V 6 bases and J 5 bases; bases outside gene matches: 12. CDR1 MGHRA and CDR2 YSYEKL come from the germline V gene. This chain's CDR3 is CASSRILGGVETQYF. The CDR3 region has the DNA TGCGCCAGCAGTCGGATCCTTGGGGGGGTGGAGACCCAGTACTTC.

The chain combines TRBV5-1 with TRBJ1-3, with TRBD1 identical over 7 bases. This CDR3 region has 14 residues. With V trimmed by 1 base and J by 4 bases, 2 bases remained unmatched. Germline loops: CDR1 SGHRS, CDR2 YFSETQ. The CDR3 protein is CASSLWGQGNTIYF. The CDR3 DNA is TGCGCCAGCAGCTTGTGGGGACAGGGAAACACCATATATTTT.

The V gene is TRBV5-5, the J gene TRBJ2-7; TRBD1 might be the D (6 bases). The CDR3 extends over 14 amino acids. Germline-derived CDR1 and CDR2 are SGHKS and YYEKEE (reference sequence). V was cut by 2 bases and J by 1 base, with 10 bases left in between. CDR3 amino acids: CASSLQGPSYEQYF. CDR3 sequence (DNA): TGTGCCAGCAGCTTACAGGGACCATCCTACGAGCAGTACTTC.

The rearrangement uses TRBV29-1 and TRBJ1-1, with TRBD1 matching 10 bases. There are 12 residues in the CDR3. The J segment lost 5 bases and the V segment lost 7 bases, leaving 4 bases of the junction unmatched. Germline V gives CDR1 SQVTM, CDR2 ANQGSEA. The CDR3 nucleotides are TGCAGCGGGGACAGGGGAGTAACTGAAGCTTTCTTT. Translating it yields CSGDRGVTEAFF.

This clone was seen only once. The chain is built from TRBV30 and TRBJ2-7, with 7 bases aligning to TRBD1. The CDR3 spans 15 residues. Trimming at V came to 4 bases and at J to 2 bases, leaving 11 bases not matched to a gene. The germline V gene encodes CDR1 GTSNPN and CDR2 SVGIG (reference sequence). CDR3 in amino acids: CAWTYPTGRTYEQYF. The CDR3, as DNA: TGTGCCTGGACCTACCCGACAGGGCGTACCTACGAGCAGTACTTC.

Here the CDR3 reads CASSRGLAGEKGRFAYEQYF. The CDR3 DNA reads as TGTGCCAGCTCACGGGGACTAGCGGGGGAGAAGGGCCGTTTTGCTTACGAGCAGTACTTC. The V call is TRBV18, the J call TRBJ2-7; TRBD2 aligns across 14 bases. The CDR3 length is 20 residues. The V and J ends lost 4 bases and 4 bases, in that order; junction bases with no gene match: 18. The germline V gene encodes CDR1 KGHSH and CDR2 LQKENI.

The chain links TRBV27 to TRBJ1-6; possibly TRBD1 for D (5 bases). V lost 0 bases and J lost 0, with 12 bases in between. Germline V gene lookup returns CDR1 MNHEY and CDR2 SMNVEV (reference sequence). This CDR3 comprises 18 residues. CDR3 sequence reads: CASSLSDSRRSYNSPLHF. CDR3 sequence (DNA): TGTGCCAGCAGTTTATCAGACAGTAGGCGCTCCTATAATTCACCCCTCCACTTT.

V and J are TRBV5-4 and TRBJ2-7, with D uncertain. CDR1 and CDR2 (germline): SGHNT, YYREEE (reference sequence). The CDR3 runs to 16 residues. Trimming cost V 3 bases and J 4 bases, with 20 bases left between them. For the CDR3, the DNA is TGTGCCAGCAGCTCGGGCGGCCCTCTCGCCCTGTACGAGCAGTACTTC. It yields the protein CASSSGGPLALYEQYF.

This chain links TRBV4-1 with TRBJ1-1; D unclear. With 6 bases removed from V and 4 bases from J, the gap between germline ends came to 18 bases. This CDR3 contains 15 residues. The germline gives CDR1 MGHRA, CDR2 YSYEKL. CDR3 sequence: CASRLGLGSRTEAFF. CDR3 bases: TGCGCCAGCAGACTAGGTCTGGGGAGCCGCACTGAAGCTTTCTTT.

The chain employs TRBV5-4 and TRBJ2-3, with 7 bases that match TRBD2. J lost 2 bases, V lost 4 bases, and 13 bases had no gene match. Germline assignment: CDR1 SGHNT and CDR2 YYREEE (reference sequence). The CDR3 contains 17 residues. CDR3 in amino acids: CASSQARGDAVTDTQYF. CDR3 DNA sequence: TGTGCCAGCAGCCAGGCCCGGGGGGACGCCGTCACAGATACGCAGTATTTT.

This chain links TRBV7-2 with TRBJ2-3, with D unresolved. Trimming stripped 6 bases from V and 0 bases from J, with 7 bases between. Germline V gene lookup returns CDR1 SGHTA and CDR2 FQGNSA. The CDR3 totals 13 residues. CDR3 amino acids: CASRGPSTDTQYF. DNA for the CDR3: TGTGCCAGCAGAGGACCGAGCACAGATACGCAGTATTTT.

This chain joins TRBV14 and TRBJ1-2, with D unclear. Germline-derived CDR1 and CDR2 are SGHDN and FVKESK. The V end was cut by 3 bases, the J end by 7 bases, with 12 bases between. The CDR3 extends over 13 amino acids. CDR3 protein: CASSHWRKVGYTF. The CDR3 nucleotides are TGTGCCAGCAGCCATTGGAGGAAAGTTGGCTACACCTTC.

The J gene is TRBJ1-1, the V gene TRBV13; 7 positions match TRBD1. Germline values: CDR1 PRHDT, CDR2 FYEKMQ (reference sequence). The CDR3 sequence is 13 residues long. Losses at the gene ends were 5 bases for V and 7 bases for J; bases not matched to a gene: 7. The CDR3 spells CASSPRQGVEAFF. The DNA of the CDR3 is TGTGCCAGCAGCCCCCGACAGGGCGTTGAAGCTTTCTTT.

The CDR3 reads CASSTNDEMSTDTQYF. The DNA for the CDR3 is TGTGCCAGTAGTACCAATGACGAGATGAGCACAGATACGCAGTATTTT. The chain links TRBV19 to TRBJ2-3; D gene unclear. The CDR3 totals 16 residues. V was pared by 4 bases and J by 0 bases, with 14 bases between. The germline V gene has CDR1 LNHDA and CDR2 SQIVND (reference sequence).

The chain uses TRBV5-5 and TRBJ1-2; D gene unclear. Looked up from germline, CDR1 is SGHKS and CDR2 is YYEKEE (reference sequence). This CDR3 has 15 amino acids. Trimming pared 1 base from V and 4 bases from J, leaving 14 bases between. The CDR3 reads CASSLLSLTSYGYTF. The CDR3 nucleotides are TGTGCCAGCAGCTTGCTGTCCTTAACGAGCTATGGCTACACCTTC. Looking up the rest from reference TRBV5-5 and TRBJ1-2 gives the full variable domain: DAGVTQSPTHLIKTRGQQVTLRCSPISGHKSVSWYQQVLGQGPQFIFQYYEKEERGRGNFPDRFSARQFPNYSSELNVNALLLGDSALYLCASSLLSLTSYGYTFGSGTRLTVV.

V usage is TRBV11-2 and J usage is TRBJ2-7, with 12 bases aligning to TRBD2. V gave up 6 bases and J gave up 2 bases; unmatched junction bases: 5. The CDR3 has 15 residues. Germline loops: CDR1 SGHAT, CDR2 FQNNGV. CDR3 in amino acids: CASRSTSGGPYEQYF. Written as DNA, the CDR3 is TGTGCCAGCAGATCTACTAGCGGGGGGCCCTACGAGCAGTACTTC.

The CDR3 spells CASRPRTSADTQYF. For the CDR3, the DNA is TGTGCCAGCAGGCCTCGGACTAGCGCAGATACGCAGTATTTT. The V gene is TRBV7-2, the J gene TRBJ2-3, with TRBD2 matching over 9 bases. J gave up 4 bases and V 6 bases, and 5 bases lay outside the gene matches. This CDR3 contains 14 residues. The germline V gene has CDR1 SGHTA and CDR2 FQGNSA.

A few counts support this clone. The chain combines TRBV6-5 with TRBJ1-5; D remains unclear. This CDR3 is 15 amino acids long. The germline V gene has CDR1 MNHEY and CDR2 SVGAGI. The germline V and J ends were trimmed by 6 bases and 4 bases, with 16 bases remaining between them. CDR3 DNA sequence: TGTGCCAGCAGCCCTCGGGAGGGCGGTAATCAGCCCCAGCATTTT. Translating it yields CASSPREGGNQPQHF.

V is TRBV6-5 and J is TRBJ1-2; D not resolved. From germline, CDR1 is MNHEY and CDR2 SVGAGI. V was trimmed by 4 bases and J by 2 bases, leaving 11 bases between them. The CDR3 runs 14 residues. This chain's CDR3 is CASSSKRGNYGYTF. For the CDR3, the DNA is TGTGCCAGCAGTTCCAAACGGGGAAACTATGGCTACACCTTC.

This clone is labeled medium-sized. DNA of the CDR3: TGTGCCAGCAGCTTGGGTGGGCCAGGGGGCGCGAAGATGTATGGCTACACCTTC. As protein: CASSLGGPGGAKMYGYTF. V usage is TRBV5-4 and J usage is TRBJ1-2; TRBD1 aligns across 8 bases. Germline CDR1 and CDR2: SGHNT and YYREEE (reference sequence). The CDR3 loop spans 18 amino acids. Unmatched junction bases numbered 15, after V lost 0 bases and J lost 5 bases.

The chain couples TRBV6-5 to TRBJ2-1; D unresolved. The CDR3 runs to 12 residues. Between the trimmed V and J ends, which lost 6 bases and 10 bases, there was a span of 13 bases. The germline CDR1 and CDR2 sequences are MNHEY and SVGAGI. The CDR3 region is CASRPREREQFF. The CDR3 DNA reads as TGTGCCAGCAGGCCCCGAGAAAGAGAGCAGTTCTTC.

The gene calls are TRBV18 and TRBJ1-6; D not resolved. The germline V gene has CDR1 KGHSH and CDR2 LQKENI. CDR3 size: 14 residues. Trimming shortened V by 2 bases and J by 5 bases, and 7 bases separated the two germline ends. CDR3 nucleotides: TGTGCCAGCTCACCAGAGGCTCATAATTCACCCCTCCACTTT. It yields the protein CASSPEAHNSPLHF. Complete variable domain (other parts from reference TRBV18 and TRBJ1-6): NAGVMQNPRHLVRRRGQEARLRCSPMKGHSHVYWYRQLPEEGLKFMVYLQKENIIDESGMPKERFSAEFPKEGPSILRIQQVVRGDSAAYFCASSPEAHNSPLHFGNGTRLTVT.

The sample holds a few counts of this clone. V and J are TRBV4-2 and TRBJ1-2; D gene ambiguous. This CDR3 is 14 amino acids long. Germline CDR1 is LGHNA and CDR2 is YNFKEQ. V lost 5 bases to trimming and J lost 6 bases, with 16 bases between them. CDR3 sequence (DNA): TGTGCCAGCAGCTTCCGGAGTTCTGGCGATGGCTACACCTTC. This translates into CASSFRSSGDGYTF.